These T cell receptor beta chains were read from a single sample in a study of blood T cell repertoires in COVID-19. The protocol was immunoSEQ multiplex PCR, while the TCRdb copy is restricted to in-frame clones and leaves out a portion. The sample has 390,000 or so clones; around 87% are singletons. Material for sequencing was peripheral blood. Receptor source: a woman aged 25 to 39 with COVID-19, enrolled during active disease. The CDR3 runs from the conserved cysteine through the conserved F or W. A D gene is named only where the DNA matches it firmly. Not every row has a clone size; where given, it reads once, few, many or a size class.

V gene: TRBV2
clone size: NA
J gene: TRBJ2-3
D gene: NA
CDR3 DNA: TGTGCCAGCAGGGGGCGTAGGTCAGATACGCAGTATTTT
CDR3 protein: CASRGRRSDTQYF

V gene: TRBV24-1
clone size: NA
J gene: TRBJ2-6
D gene: NA
CDR3 DNA: TGTGCCACCAGTGATACAGAACGTGGGGCCAACGTCCTGACTTTC
CDR3 protein: CATSDTERGANVLTF

V gene: TRBV5-1
clone size: NA
J gene: TRBJ2-7
D gene: NA
CDR3 DNA: TGCGCCAGCAGCTTGAGCCCCGGGATCTCCTACGAGCAGTACTTC
CDR3 protein: CASSLSPGISYEQYF

V gene: TRBV7-6
clone size: NA
J gene: TRBJ2-7
D gene: TRBD1
CDR3 DNA: TGTGCCAGCAGCTTAGGCCTTCGACAGGGTTTAAACGAGCAGTACTTC
CDR3 protein: CASSLGLRQGLNEQYF

V gene: TRBV7-2
clone size: once
J gene: TRBJ2-5
D gene: TRBD2
CDR3 DNA: TGTGCCAGCAGCCTTCTAGCGGGAGGGCCTGAGACCCAGTACTTC
CDR3 protein: CASSLLAGGPETQYF

V gene: TRBV9
clone size: NA
J gene: TRBJ1-1
D gene: NA
CDR3 DNA: TGTGCCAGCAGCGCCGGGTCGAACACTGAAGCTTTCTTT
CDR3 protein: CASSAGSNTEAFF

V gene: TRBV19
clone size: NA
J gene: TRBJ2-2
D gene: TRBD2
CDR3 DNA: TGTGCCAGTTTCGCGGGAGGGGTGGGCACCGGGGAGCTGTTTTTT
CDR3 protein: CASFAGGVGTGELFF

V gene: TRBV4-1
clone size: NA
J gene: TRBJ1-5
D gene: NA
CDR3 DNA: TGCGCCAGCAGCCAAGAGTGGGGCAGGGATCAGCCCCAGCATTTT
CDR3 protein: CASSQEWGRDQPQHF

V gene: TRBV25-1
clone size: NA
J gene: TRBJ2-2
D gene: NA
CDR3 DNA: TGTGCCGGACAGACGGATTACACCGGGGAGCTGTTTTTT
CDR3 protein: CAGQTDYTGELFF

V gene: TRBV6-2/TRBV6-3
clone size: NA
J gene: TRBJ2-7
D gene: TRBD2
CDR3 DNA: TGTGCCAGCAGTTACGGGACTAGCGGAACCTACGAGCAGTACTTC
CDR3 protein: CASSYGTSGTYEQYF

V gene: TRBV3-1/TRBV3-2
clone size: NA
J gene: TRBJ1-5
D gene: TRBD1
CDR3 DNA: TGTGCCAGCAGCCGCCGGGACAGCAACCAGCCCCAGCATTTT
CDR3 protein: CASSRRDSNQPQHF

V gene: TRBV2
clone size: many
J gene: TRBJ2-3
D gene: NA
CDR3 DNA: TGTGCCAGCAGTGGTCCAGGCACAGATACGCAGTATTTT
CDR3 protein: CASSGPGTDTQYF

V gene: TRBV5-1
clone size: NA
J gene: TRBJ2-7
D gene: NA
CDR3 DNA: TGCGCCAGCAGATCCATGCTAGGGGGACACGAGCAGTACTTC
CDR3 protein: CASRSMLGGHEQYF

V gene: TRBV27
clone size: NA
J gene: TRBJ2-7
D gene: TRBD1
CDR3 DNA: TGTGCCAGCAGCTCATCCACAGGGGGCATCTACGAGCAGTACTTC
CDR3 protein: CASSSSTGGIYEQYF

V gene: TRBV5-5
clone size: NA
J gene: TRBJ1-5
D gene: TRBD1
CDR3 DNA: TGTGCCAGCAGCTTTAGGACAGGGGGCTTTCAGCCCCAGCATTTT
CDR3 protein: CASSFRTGGFQPQHF

V gene: TRBV5-1
clone size: NA
J gene: TRBJ1-6
D gene: TRBD1
CDR3 DNA: TGCGCCAGCAGCCTGACAGGGATGGGGCAGGCTTCACCCCTCCACTTT
CDR3 protein: CASSLTGMGQASPLHF

V gene: TRBV7-9
clone size: NA
J gene: TRBJ2-1
D gene: TRBD2
CDR3 DNA: TGTGCCAGCAGCCTCGAACTAGCGGGCTACTACAATGAGCAGTTCTTC
CDR3 protein: CASSLELAGYYNEQFF

V gene: TRBV2
clone size: NA
J gene: TRBJ1-1
D gene: TRBD1
CDR3 DNA: TGTGCCAGCACCCGAGGAGGGACAGGGGGCACTGAAGCTTTCTTT
CDR3 protein: CASTRGGTGGTEAFF

V gene: TRBV5-4
clone size: NA
J gene: TRBJ1-3
D gene: TRBD1
CDR3 DNA: TGTGCCAGCAGCCCCGCGGGACAGGGGGGTTTGGGATCTGGAAACACCATATATTTT
CDR3 protein: CASSPAGQGGLGSGNTIYF

V gene: TRBV9
clone size: NA
J gene: TRBJ2-1
D gene: NA
CDR3 DNA: TGTGCCAGCAGCGTAGGGTCGAGCTCCTACAATGAGCAGTTCTTC
CDR3 protein: CASSVGSSSYNEQFF

V gene: TRBV12-3/TRBV12-4
clone size: NA
J gene: TRBJ1-6
D gene: NA
CDR3 DNA: TGTGCCAGCTCCGTCAGCGGTTCACCCCTCCACTTT
CDR3 protein: CASSVSGSPLHF

V gene: TRBV10-3
clone size: NA
J gene: TRBJ2-5
D gene: TRBD1
CDR3 DNA: TGTGCCATCAGTGCACCGACAGGGGGCGCGGAGACCCAGTACTTC
CDR3 protein: CAISAPTGGAETQYF

V gene: TRBV19
clone size: NA
J gene: TRBJ1-4
D gene: NA
CDR3 DNA: TGTGCCAGTAAGTCAGCAACTAATGAAAAACTGTTTTTT
CDR3 protein: CASKSATNEKLFF

V gene: TRBV5-5
clone size: NA
J gene: TRBJ1-5
D gene: NA
CDR3 DNA: TGTGCCAGCAGCTTGGCGGGGGACCAGCCCCAGCATTTT
CDR3 protein: CASSLAGDQPQHF

V gene: TRBV7-6
clone size: NA
J gene: TRBJ2-7
D gene: TRBD1
CDR3 DNA: TGTGCCAGCAGCTTAGGGACAGGGGACGAGCAGTACTTC
CDR3 protein: CASSLGTGDEQYF

V gene: TRBV2
clone size: NA
J gene: TRBJ2-7
D gene: NA
CDR3 DNA: TGTGCCAGCAGTGAGGGGGACACCTTTAGGGAGCAGTACTTC
CDR3 protein: CASSEGDTFREQYF

V gene: TRBV6-4
clone size: NA
J gene: TRBJ2-1
D gene: NA
CDR3 DNA: TGTGCCAGCAGTGTAGACTACTCCGTCAATGAGCAGTTCTTC
CDR3 protein: CASSVDYSVNEQFF

V gene: TRBV11-2
clone size: NA
J gene: TRBJ2-7
D gene: NA
CDR3 DNA: TGTGCCAGCAGCCGGGAACGGGAGCAGTACTTC
CDR3 protein: CASSREREQYF

V gene: TRBV18
clone size: NA
J gene: TRBJ2-7
D gene: NA
CDR3 DNA: TGTGCCAGCTCACCGCCCGGACAGTCCTACGAGCAGTACTTC
CDR3 protein: CASSPPGQSYEQYF

V gene: TRBV5-1
clone size: NA
J gene: TRBJ2-7
D gene: TRBD1
CDR3 DNA: TGCGCCAGCAGCTTGGAGGGACAGGGCGACGAGCAGTACTTC
CDR3 protein: CASSLEGQGDEQYF

V gene: TRBV7-9
clone size: once
J gene: TRBJ2-7
D gene: NA
CDR3 DNA: TGTGCCAGCAGCTTAGGAGCCCTGCGGGAGCAGTACTTC
CDR3 protein: CASSLGALREQYF

V gene: TRBV3-1/TRBV3-2
clone size: NA
J gene: TRBJ1-3
D gene: NA
CDR3 DNA: TGTGCCAGCAGCCTTCCCCGGGACTGCATCGAGACCATATATTTT
CDR3 protein: CASSLPRDCIETIYF

V gene: TRBV7-2
clone size: once
J gene: TRBJ2-1
D gene: TRBD2
CDR3 DNA: TGTGCCAGCAGCTTAACGGGAGGGCCGAGGATTGAGCAGTTCTTC
CDR3 protein: CASSLTGGPRIEQFF

V gene: TRBV7-8
clone size: NA
J gene: TRBJ2-7
D gene: TRBD1
CDR3 DNA: TGTGCCAGCAGCTTAGCCTCGTGGGACAGGACCTACGAGCAGTACTTC
CDR3 protein: CASSLASWDRTYEQYF

V gene: TRBV3-1/TRBV3-2
clone size: NA
J gene: TRBJ2-2
D gene: TRBD1
CDR3 DNA: TGTGCCAGCAGCCAACAGGGGGCCGCCGGGGAGCTGTTTTTT
CDR3 protein: CASSQQGAAGELFF

V gene: TRBV2
clone size: NA
J gene: TRBJ2-2
D gene: NA
CDR3 DNA: TGTGCCAGCAGTGAACAGGGAACCGGGGAGCTGTTTTTT
CDR3 protein: CASSEQGTGELFF

V gene: TRBV30
clone size: NA
J gene: TRBJ2-1
D gene: NA
CDR3 DNA: TGTGCCTGGAGTGTACTAGTCTGGCAGGACGAGTTCTTC
CDR3 protein: CAWSVLVWQDEFF

V gene: TRBV5-6
clone size: NA
J gene: TRBJ2-5
D gene: NA
CDR3 DNA: TGTGCCAGCAGCTTGGTCGGGAACGAAGAGACCCAGTACTTC
CDR3 protein: CASSLVGNEETQYF